This T cell receptor (beta chain) was obtained from a study of cytomegalovirus exposure and HLA in healthy donors. Overall study results and limits: Accounts indicate the classifier identified cytomegalovirus status with strong specificity and sensitivity.

Trimming cost V 5 bases and J 5 bases, with 12 bases left between them. CDR1 is SGHTA, CDR2 FQGNSA, per germline. The CDR3 is 13 residues long. A word on this clone: The antigen remains unidentified.

Some clones are missing from TCRdb's copy, which holds only in-frame ones; the method was immunoSEQ multiplex PCR. The table has fewer than 150,000 clones, approximately 84% seen once. The specimen sequenced was PBMCs. This clonotype was sampled from a man in his thirties or forties in good health and CMV-seropositive. The genes are TRBV7-2 and TRBJ1-2, with D hard to call. CDR3 in DNA: TGTGCCAGCAGCCCCCTCTCGGGGTATGGCTACACCTTC. This gives the protein CASSPLSGYGYTF. Supplemented by reference TRBV7-2 and TRBJ1-2, the full variable domain reads GAGVSQSPSNKVTEKGKDVELRCDPISGHTALYWYRQSLGQGLEFLIYFQGNSAPDKSGLPSDRFSAERTGGSVSTLTIQRTQQEDSAVYLCASSPLSGYGYTFGSGTRLTVV.